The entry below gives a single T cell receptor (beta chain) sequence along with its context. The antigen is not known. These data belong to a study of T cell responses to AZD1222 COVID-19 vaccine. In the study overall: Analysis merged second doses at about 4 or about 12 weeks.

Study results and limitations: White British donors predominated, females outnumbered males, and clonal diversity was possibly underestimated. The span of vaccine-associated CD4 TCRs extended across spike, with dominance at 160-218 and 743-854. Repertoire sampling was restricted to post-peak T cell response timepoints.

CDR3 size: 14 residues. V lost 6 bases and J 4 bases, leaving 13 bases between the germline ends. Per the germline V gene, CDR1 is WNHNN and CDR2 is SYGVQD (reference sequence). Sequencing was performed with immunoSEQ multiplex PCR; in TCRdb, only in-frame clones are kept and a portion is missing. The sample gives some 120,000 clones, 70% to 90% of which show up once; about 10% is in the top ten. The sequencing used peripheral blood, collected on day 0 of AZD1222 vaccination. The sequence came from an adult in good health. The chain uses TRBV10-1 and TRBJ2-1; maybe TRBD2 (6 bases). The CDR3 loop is CASRRGKAYNEQFF. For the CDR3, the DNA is TGCGCCAGCAGACGGGGGAAAGCGTACAATGAGCAGTTCTTC.